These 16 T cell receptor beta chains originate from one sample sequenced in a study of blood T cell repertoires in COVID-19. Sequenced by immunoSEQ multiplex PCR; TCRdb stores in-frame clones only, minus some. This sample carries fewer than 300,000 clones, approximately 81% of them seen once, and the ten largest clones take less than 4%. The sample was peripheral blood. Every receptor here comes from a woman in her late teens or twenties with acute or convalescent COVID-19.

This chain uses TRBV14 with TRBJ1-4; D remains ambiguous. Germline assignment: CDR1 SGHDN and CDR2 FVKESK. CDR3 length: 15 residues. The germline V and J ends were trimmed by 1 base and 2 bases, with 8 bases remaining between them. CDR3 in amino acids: CASSQVRQTNEKLFF. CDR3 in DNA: TGTGCCAGCAGCCAAGTCAGGCAGACTAATGAAAAACTGTTTTTT.

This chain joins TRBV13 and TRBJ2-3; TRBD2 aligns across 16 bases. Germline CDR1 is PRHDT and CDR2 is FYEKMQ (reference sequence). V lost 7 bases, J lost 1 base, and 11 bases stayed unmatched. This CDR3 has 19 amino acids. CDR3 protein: CASKCSEGLAGGGTDTQYF. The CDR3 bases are TGTGCCAGCAAGTGTTCGGAGGGACTAGCGGGAGGGGGCACAGATACGCAGTATTTT.

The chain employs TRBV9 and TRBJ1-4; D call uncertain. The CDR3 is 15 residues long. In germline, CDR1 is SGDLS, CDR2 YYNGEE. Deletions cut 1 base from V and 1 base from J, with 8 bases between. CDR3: CASSVSELTNEKLFF. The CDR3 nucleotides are TGTGCCAGCAGCGTATCCGAGCTAACTAATGAAAAACTGTTTTTT.

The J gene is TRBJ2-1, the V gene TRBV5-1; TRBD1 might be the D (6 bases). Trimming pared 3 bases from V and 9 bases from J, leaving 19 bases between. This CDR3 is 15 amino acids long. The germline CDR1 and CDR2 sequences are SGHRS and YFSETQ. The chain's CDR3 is CASSSTSAGDTEQFF. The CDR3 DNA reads TGCGCCAGCAGCTCGACCAGCGCAGGGGATACTGAGCAGTTCTTC.

In nucleotides, the CDR3 is TGTGCCAGCAGCCCAGGTCGCTACGAGCAGTACTTC. This translates into CASSPGRYEQYF. The V gene is TRBV6-5, the J gene TRBJ2-7; D gene uncertain. Germline V CDR1 and CDR2: MNHEY, SVGAGI. The ends were cut back, 6 bases at V and 3 bases at J, with 9 bases in the middle. The CDR3 totals 12 residues.

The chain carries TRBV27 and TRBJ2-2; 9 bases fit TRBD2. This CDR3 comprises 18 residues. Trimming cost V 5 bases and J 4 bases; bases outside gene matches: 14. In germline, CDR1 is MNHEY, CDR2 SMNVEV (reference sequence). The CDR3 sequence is CASSGRIAGESGTGELFF. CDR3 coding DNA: TGTGCCAGCAGTGGGCGGATAGCGGGAGAGTCGGGCACCGGGGAGCTGTTTTTT.

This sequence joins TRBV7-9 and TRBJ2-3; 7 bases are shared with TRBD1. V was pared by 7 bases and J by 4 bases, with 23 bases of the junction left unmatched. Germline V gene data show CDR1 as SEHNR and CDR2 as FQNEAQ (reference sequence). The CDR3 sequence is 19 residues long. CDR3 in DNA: TGTGCCAGCACCCTAGAGGGGGCGGCAGGCTCCAGGCCACCAGATACGCAGTATTTT. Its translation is CASTLEGAAGSRPPDTQYF.

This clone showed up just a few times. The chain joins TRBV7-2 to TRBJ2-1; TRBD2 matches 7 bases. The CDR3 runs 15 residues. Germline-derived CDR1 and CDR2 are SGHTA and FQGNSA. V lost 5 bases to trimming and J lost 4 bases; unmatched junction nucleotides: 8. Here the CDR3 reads CASSHRDYPYNEQFF. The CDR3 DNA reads TGTGCCAGCAGCCACCGGGACTACCCTTACAATGAGCAGTTCTTC.

CDR3: CASSESGQGAEFEAFF. Here the CDR3 DNA reads TGCGCCAGCAGTGAGTCGGGACAGGGGGCGGAATTTGAAGCTTTCTTT. This sequence joins TRBV10-1 and TRBJ1-1; 12 nucleotides line up with TRBD1. Unmatched junction bases numbered 6, after V lost 0 bases and J lost 7 bases. The germline CDR1 and CDR2 sequences are WNHNN and SYGVQD (reference sequence). CDR3 size: 16 residues.

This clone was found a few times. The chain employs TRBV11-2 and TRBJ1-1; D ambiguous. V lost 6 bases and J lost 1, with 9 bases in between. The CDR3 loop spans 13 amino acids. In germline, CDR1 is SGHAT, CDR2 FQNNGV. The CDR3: CASSSQENTEAFF. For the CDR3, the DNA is TGTGCCAGCAGTTCGCAGGAGAACACTGAAGCTTTCTTT. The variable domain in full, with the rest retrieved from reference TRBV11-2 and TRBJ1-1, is EAGVAQSPRYKIIEKRQSVAFWCNPISGHATLYWYQQILGQGPKLLIQFQNNGVVDDSQLPKDRFSAERLKGVDSTLKIQPAKLEDSAVYLCASSSQENTEAFFGQGTRLTVV.

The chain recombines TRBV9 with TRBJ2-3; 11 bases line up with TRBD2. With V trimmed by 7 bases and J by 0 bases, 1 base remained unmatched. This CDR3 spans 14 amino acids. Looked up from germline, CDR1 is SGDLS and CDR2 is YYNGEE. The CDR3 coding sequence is TGTGCCAGCGGACTAGCGGGCAGCACAGATACGCAGTATTTT. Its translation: CASGLAGSTDTQYF.

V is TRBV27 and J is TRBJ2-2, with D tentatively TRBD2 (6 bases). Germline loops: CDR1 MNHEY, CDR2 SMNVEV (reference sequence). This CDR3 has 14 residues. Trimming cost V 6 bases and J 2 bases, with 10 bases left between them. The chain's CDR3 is CASRAGLNTGELFF. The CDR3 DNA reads TGTGCCAGCAGGGCAGGACTAAACACCGGGGAGCTGTTTTTT.

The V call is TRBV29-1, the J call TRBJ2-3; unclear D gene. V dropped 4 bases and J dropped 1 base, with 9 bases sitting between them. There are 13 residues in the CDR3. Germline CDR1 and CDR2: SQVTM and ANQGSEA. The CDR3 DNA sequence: TGCAGCGTTGTAGCCGCGGGCACAGATACGCAGTATTTT. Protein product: CSVVAAGTDTQYF.

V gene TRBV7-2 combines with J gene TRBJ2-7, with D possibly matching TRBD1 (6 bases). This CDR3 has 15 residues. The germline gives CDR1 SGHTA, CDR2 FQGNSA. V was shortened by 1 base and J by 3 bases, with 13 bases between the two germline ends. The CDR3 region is CASSLVGAINYEQYF. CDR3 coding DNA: TGTGCCAGCAGCTTAGTGGGGGCGATAAACTACGAGCAGTACTTC.

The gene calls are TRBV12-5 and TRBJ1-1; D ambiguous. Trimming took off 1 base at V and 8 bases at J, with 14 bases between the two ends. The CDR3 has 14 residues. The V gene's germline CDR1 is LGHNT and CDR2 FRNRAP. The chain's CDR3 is CASGLAPNIIEAFF. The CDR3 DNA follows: TGTGCTAGTGGTTTGGCTCCCAACATAATAGAAGCTTTCTTT.

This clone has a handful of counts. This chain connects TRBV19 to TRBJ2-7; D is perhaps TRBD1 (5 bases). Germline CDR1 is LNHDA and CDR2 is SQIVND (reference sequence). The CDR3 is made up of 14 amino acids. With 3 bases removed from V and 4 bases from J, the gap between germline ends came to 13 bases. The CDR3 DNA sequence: TGTGCCAGTAGTATTCAAGGGGCAGGTTACGAGCAGTACTTC. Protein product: CASSIQGAGYEQYF.